This entry lists 7 T cell receptor beta chains sequenced from one sample in a study of T cell responses to AZD1222 COVID-19 vaccine. The repertoire was sequenced with immunoSEQ multiplex PCR; TCRdb's copy has only in-frame clones and lacks some. In the table there are some 160,000 clones, 87% of which are singletons. The specimen comprised peripheral blood, sampled 28 days after the second AZD1222 dose. These receptors all stem from an adult who received the AZD1222 COVID-19 vaccine.

Of note for this clone: The junction departs from the called germline gene at one end, perhaps through a read error. The chain carries TRBV7-9 and TRBJ2-1; a possible D gene is TRBD2 (5 bases). Germline V gene lookup returns CDR1 SEHNR and CDR2 FQNEAQ (reference sequence). The CDR3 has 16 amino acids. In DNA, the CDR3 is TGTGCCAGCAGCTCGTCTAGCTACAGCTCCTACAACGAGCAGTTCTTC. It is translated as CASSSSSYSSYNEQFF.

The chain employs TRBV6-1 and TRBJ1-5, with D possibly matching TRBD1 (5 bases). The V end was cut by 0 bases, the J end by 3 bases, with 15 bases between. Looked up from germline, CDR1 is MNHNS and CDR2 is SASEGT. The CDR3 runs to 17 residues. This chain's CDR3 is CASSEAWGGDPNQPQHF. The CDR3 DNA follows: TGTGCCAGCAGTGAAGCGTGGGGAGGGGATCCCAATCAGCCCCAGCATTTT.

The chain combines TRBV18 with TRBJ2-7, with D unresolved. The CDR3 loop spans 16 amino acids. The ends were cut back, 1 base at V and 0 bases at J, with 13 bases in the middle. Germline lookup yields CDR1 KGHSH and CDR2 LQKENI. The CDR3 coding sequence is TGTGCCAGCTCACCACAAAAGCAAGGGAACTCCTACGAGCAGTACTTC. This encodes CASSPQKQGNSYEQYF.

This clone has a single count. The J gene is TRBJ1-5, the V gene TRBV7-2; no firm D call. V lost 4 bases, J lost 3 bases, and 13 bases lay in between. CDR1 SGHTA and CDR2 FQGNSA come from the germline V gene. The CDR3 is 15 residues long. Written as DNA, the CDR3 is TGTGCCAGCAGCTGGAAAACATATAACAATCAGCCCCAGCATTTT. Its translation: CASSWKTYNNQPQHF.

This rearrangement joins TRBV11-2 to TRBJ1-1; D is unresolved. V was shortened by 4 bases and J by 0 bases, with 15 bases between the two germline ends. The germline V gene encodes CDR1 SGHAT and CDR2 FQNNGV. CDR3 length: 16 residues. The CDR3 reads CASSSRIPLMNTEAFF. The CDR3 DNA is TGTGCCAGCAGCTCGAGGATACCCCTGATGAACACTGAAGCTTTCTTT. Combining the CDR3 with reference TRBV11-2 and TRBJ1-1 gives the whole variable domain EAGVAQSPRYKIIEKRQSVAFWCNPISGHATLYWYQQILGQGPKLLIQFQNNGVVDDSQLPKDRFSAERLKGVDSTLKIQPAKLEDSAVYLCASSSRIPLMNTEAFFGQGTRLTVV.

This clone was observed a single time. The J gene is TRBJ2-1, the V gene TRBV28; 9 bases map to TRBD1. V lost 6 bases and J lost 7; bases outside the gene matches: 19. CDR3 length: 18 amino acids. Germline lookup yields CDR1 MDHEN and CDR2 SYDVKM. The CDR3 DNA is TGTGCCAGCAGACCCCTCATACTCGACAGGGGGGTGGGGAATGAGCAGTTCTTC. Protein sequence: CASRPLILDRGVGNEQFF.

This clone was observed a single time. The chain carries TRBV5-1 and TRBJ2-5; D gene uncertain. Looked up from germline, CDR1 is SGHRS and CDR2 is YFSETQ. Trimming stripped 5 bases from V and 1 base from J, with 3 bases between. The CDR3 loop spans 11 amino acids. Written as DNA, the CDR3 is TGCGCCAGCAGGGGCCAAGAGACCCAGTACTTC. It codes for CASRGQETQYF. The whole variable domain, filled in from reference TRBV5-1 and TRBJ2-5, reads KAGVTQTPRYLIKTRGQQVTLSCSPISGHRSVSWYQQTPGQGLQFLFEYFSETQRNKGNFPGRFSGRQFSNSRSEMNVSTLELGDSALYLCASRGQETQYFGPGTRLLVL.